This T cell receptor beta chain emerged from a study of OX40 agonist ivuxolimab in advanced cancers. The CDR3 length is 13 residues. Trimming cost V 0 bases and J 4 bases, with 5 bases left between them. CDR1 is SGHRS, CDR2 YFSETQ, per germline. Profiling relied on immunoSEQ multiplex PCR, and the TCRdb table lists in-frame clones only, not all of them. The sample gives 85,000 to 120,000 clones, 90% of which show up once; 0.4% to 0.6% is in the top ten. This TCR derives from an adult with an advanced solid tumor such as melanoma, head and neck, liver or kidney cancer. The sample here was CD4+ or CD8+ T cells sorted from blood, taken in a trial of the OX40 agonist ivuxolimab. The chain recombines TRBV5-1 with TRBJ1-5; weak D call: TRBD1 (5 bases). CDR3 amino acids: CASSLGQNQPQHF. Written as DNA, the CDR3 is TGCGCCAGCAGCTTGGGACAGAATCAGCCCCAGCATTTT.